The following is a T cell receptor (beta chain) sequence with its context. This clonotype turned up a few times. Its antigen target is currently unknown. The sample holds no much larger clone one base away, and base qualities are not on file. The germline V gene provides CDR1 SGHAT and CDR2 FQNNGV. Ends trimmed: V by 2 bases, J by 3 bases; bases unmatched to a gene: 2. The CDR3 measures 14 amino acids from cysteine to phenylalanine. Just the 42-base CDR3 DNA is kept, in frame starting at base 1. Every donor in the study was a healthy Caucasian. The study also sequenced three unrelated non-twin adults: a male aged 18 to 29, a male aged 50 to 59 and a female aged 50 to 59. Using Miltenyi CD45RO+ enrichment and human naive T-cell isolation kits, memory (CD45RO+) and naive T cells were isolated from PBMC. The library was generated by 5' RACE. Sequencing relied on an Illumina HiSeq 2000. Template switching introduced a universal primer binding site; the final cDNA contained a unique molecular identifier, enabling accurate counting of TCR cDNA molecules. Specific primers in the conserved constant-segment region were used to synthesize first-strand cDNA for TCR alpha and beta chains. To control for contamination, every cDNA library was double barcoded, receiving both a SMART-Mk sample barcode and Illumina barcodes. TruSeq adapter sequences and Illumina sample barcodes were added in two successive PCR steps. Sequencing of the TCR alpha and beta cDNA libraries was done on the Illumina HiSeq platform using custom primers. The authors processed their data as follows. Unique molecular identifiers were extracted from raw reads with MiGEC, and CDR3 positions were determined with MiXCR. For each individual, recombination models were inferred using an EM algorithm with the repgenHMM and IGoR tools. Shared clonotype analysis was performed with the tcR package in R, normalizing sharing by the product of cloneset sizes. Out-of-frame nonproductive sequences were analyzed to study raw recombination free of thymic and clonal selection effects. Through fastp at Q25 and MiXCR, TCRdb rebuilt clones from the public reads, retaining in-frame beta chains. Rows with one shared CDR3 protein collapse into an entry with the most common genes and DNA. The V and J calls come from TCRdb's annotation, not from the publication. For this sample the table gives about 690,000 distinct CDR3 sequences, of which 5.5% to 6.5% were detected only once. The ten largest clones capture around 1.7% of the sample.

This entry belongs to a study of identical twins (dated by TCRdb to 2016 to 2017). Describing the broader study: To test whether fetal clonotypes persist, the study used deep sequencing on TCR alpha and beta repertoires from monozygotic twins, unrelated adults of various ages, and cord blood. Replicate twin experiments were performed at different times using different library preparation protocols to rule out contamination.

On the study overall, not on this receptor specifically: Zero-insertion analyses could be partly confounded by invariant T cells such as MAIT and iNKT, though diverse VJ usage argued against such confounding for most clonotypes. Fewer insertions were carried by abundant cord blood beta clonotypes, a similar but weaker trend appeared in young adult naive repertoires, and no such trend appeared in memory repertoires. The excess sharing between twins in beta out-of-frame sequences was weaker because fewer shared sequences reduced the signal-to-noise ratio. Because the same donors could not be followed over many years, the conclusions depended on cross-sectional statistical analysis. In monozygotic twins, out-of-frame TCR alpha sharing was systematically underestimated by recombination models, although the models agreed with sharing between unrelated individuals. Compared with coincidental sharing between unrelated individuals, out-of-frame TCR alpha sequences shared between twins had an excess of sequences with low generation probability.

Sequenced: naive T cells sorted from blood. The cell subset or site label on this specimen signifies: cells isolated with a human naive T-cell isolation kit. The receptor comes from a man between 18 and 35 years old in good health. Recombination joined TRBV11-2 with TRBJ2-5; TRBD2 agrees with 8 junctional bases. In nucleotide form, the sequence is TGTGCCAGCAGCTTACGACTAGCGAAAGAGACCCAGTACTTC. This encodes CASSLRLAKETQYF. The full variable domain, with segments outside the CDR3 supplied by the reference TRBV11-2 and TRBJ2-5 proteins, appears as EAGVAQSPRYKIIEKRQSVAFWCNPISGHATLYWYQQILGQGPKLLIQFQNNGVVDDSQLPKDRFSAERLKGVDSTLKIQPAKLEDSAVYLCASSLRLAKETQYFGPGTRLLVL.